One sample yielded the 28 T cell receptor beta chains listed below, sequenced in a study of blood T cells in healthy people across ages. A second PCR of 7 to 11 cycles used a sample-barcoded 5' primer and a J-beta primer mix. MiXCR, run by TCRdb on the 5' RACE reads, gives a single entry per CDR3 protein. This sample has 800,000 or so distinct CDR3 sequences, with around a quarter found just once. These same data were also listed under a study on T cells of mothers and their children.

Specimen: blood. These receptors were collected from a boy aged 5-17 years in good health.

This clonotype has just a few counts. The V and J genes are TRBV7-9 and TRBJ1-1; 7 bases fit TRBD1. J lost 2 bases, V lost 5 bases, and 5 bases had no gene match. This CDR3 is 14 amino acids long. Germline V gene sequence: CDR1 SEHNR, CDR2 FQNEAQ (reference sequence). CDR3 amino acids: CASSRDRSNTEAFF. CDR3 in DNA: TGTGCCAGCAGCCGGGACAGATCTAACACTGAAGCTTTCTTT.

V is TRBV6-2 or TRBV6-3 and J is TRBJ2-5; the D gene is possibly TRBD2 (5 bases). The DNA end favors TRBJ2-1, so the J call may be wrong. CDR3 length: 11 residues. The germline V gene has CDR1 MNHEY and CDR2 SVGEGT. DNA for the CDR3: TGTGCCAGCAGTTACAGCGGACAGCAGTTCTTC. Its protein is CASSYSGQQFF.

V and J are TRBV7-9 and TRBJ2-7; D is perhaps TRBD1 (6 bases). V was trimmed by 5 bases and J by 0 bases, leaving 14 bases between them. The CDR3 contains 15 residues. Per germline, CDR1 SEHNR and CDR2 FQNEAQ (reference sequence). The CDR3 loop is CASSPSGASSYEQYF. CDR3 coding DNA: TGTGCCAGCAGCCCGTCAGGGGCCTCCTCCTACGAGCAGTACTTC. Full variable domain (remainder filled in from reference TRBV7-9 and TRBJ2-7): DTGVSQNPRHKITKRGQNVTFRCDPISEHNRLYWYRQTLGQGPEFLTYFQNEAQLEKSRLLSDRFSAERPKGSFSTLEIQRTEQGDSAMYLCASSPSGASSYEQYFGPGTRLTVT.

About this clonotype itself: One end of the junction is discordant with germline, which a read error may explain. CDR3 sequence: CASSYQGARQDF. The CDR3 DNA reads as TGTGCCAGCAGTTATCAGGGGGCCCGTCAGGATTTC. The chain carries TRBV7-6 and TRBJ2-5; 8 bases match TRBD1. The length of the CDR3 is 12 residues. Germline lookup yields CDR1 SGHVS and CDR2 FNYEAQ.

This clonotype was detected only a few times. The chain has TRBV28 and TRBJ2-3; D possibly uses TRBD1 or TRBD2 (6 bases each). With 7 bases removed from V and 4 bases from J, the gap between germline ends came to 12 bases. Germline CDR1 reads MDHEN; CDR2 reads SYDVKM. The CDR3 is 13 residues long. CDR3 DNA sequence: TGTGCCAGCAATCCACGGGGGCCAGATACGCAGTATTTT. It is translated as CASNPRGPDTQYF. The whole variable domain, remainder taken from reference TRBV28 and TRBJ2-3, is DVKVTQSSRYLVKRTGEKVFLECVQDMDHENMFWYRQDPGLGLRLIYFSYDVKMKEKGDIPEGYSVSREKKERFSLILESASTNQTSMYLCASNPRGPDTQYFGPGTRLTVL.

CDR3 sequence (DNA): TGCAGTGCTAGAGCATTGGGGGGGAATAGCAATCAGCCCCAGCATTTT. This translates into CSARALGGNSNQPQHF. V usage is TRBV20-1 and J usage is TRBJ1-5; a possible D gene is TRBD1 (5 bases). V was pared by 1 base and J by 0 bases, with 13 bases between. The CDR3 has 16 amino acids. From germline, CDR1 is DFQATT and CDR2 SNEGSKA (reference sequence).

This clonotype was recorded at least ten times. The chain has TRBV28 and TRBJ2-5; D ambiguous. The CDR3 is 12 amino acids. V was shortened by 7 bases and J by 7 bases, with 13 bases between the two germline ends. Germline V CDR1 and CDR2: MDHEN, SYDVKM. This CDR3 is CASTFDAGTQYF. The CDR3 DNA reads as TGTGCCAGCACTTTTGACGCAGGGACCCAGTACTTC.

This clonotype was observed a single time. This rearrangement joins TRBV18 to TRBJ1-2; TRBD1 might be the D (5 bases). V was cut by 5 bases and J by 4 bases, with 8 bases left in between. From germline, CDR1 is KGHSH and CDR2 LQKENI. The CDR3 contains 12 residues. The CDR3 reads CASSEGPYGYTF. The CDR3 DNA follows: TGTGCCAGCTCAGAGGGACCCTATGGCTACACCTTC.

The chain combines TRBV4-1 with TRBJ2-7; 8 positions match TRBD2. TRBJ2-1 matches the DNA end more closely, so the J call is doubtful. The CDR3 extends over 13 amino acids. From germline, CDR1 is MGHRA and CDR2 YSYEKL. The CDR3 loop is CASSLPREGEQFF. In DNA form, the CDR3 reads TGCGCCAGCAGCCTTCCACGGGAGGGTGAGCAGTTCTTC.

This clonotype showed up just a few times. The gene calls are TRBV28 and TRBJ2-6; D remains unclear. CDR1 is MDHEN and CDR2 is SYDVKM in the germline V gene. The germline V and J ends were trimmed by 3 bases and 0 bases, with 9 bases remaining between them. This CDR3 is built from 16 residues. CDR3 amino acids: CASSFSDLSGANVLTF. In DNA, the CDR3 is TGTGCCAGCAGTTTCTCTGACCTCTCTGGGGCCAACGTCCTGACTTTC.

This clonotype has just a few counts. The J gene is TRBJ1-5, the V gene TRBV28; D is perhaps TRBD1 (6 bases). This CDR3 spans 18 amino acids. Germline V gene sequence: CDR1 MDHEN, CDR2 SYDVKM. Trimming stripped 6 bases from V and 4 bases from J, with 25 bases between. The CDR3 bases are TGTGCCAGCAGCCTCACAGGGAATGATCCCAATAGTAATCAGCCCCAGCATTTT. Encoded protein: CASSLTGNDPNSNQPQHF.

The J gene is TRBJ2-5, the V gene TRBV28; a weak D match, TRBD2 (6 bases). Matching the DNA end better, TRBJ2-1 makes the J call doubtful. CDR3 length: 13 amino acids. Per germline, CDR1 MDHEN and CDR2 SYDVKM. CDR3 DNA: TGTGCCAGCTATGGGGTGGGGGGACGCGAGCAGTTCTTC. Residues: CASYGVGGREQFF.

This clonotype occurred a few times. The V and J genes are TRBV12-3 or TRBV12-4 and TRBJ2-5, with TRBD2 matching over 8 bases. V gave up 3 bases and J gave up 0 bases; unmatched junction bases: 3. The CDR3 sequence is 15 residues long. CDR3 region: CASSFTRGDQETQYF. Written as DNA, the CDR3 is TGTGCCAGCAGTTTCACGCGGGGGGACCAAGAGACCCAGTACTTC.

This clonotype was seen only a few times. The chain employs TRBV7-2 and TRBJ2-1; 8 bases are shared with TRBD1. The junction had 9 bases not matched to a gene; V was cut back by 6 bases and J by 5 bases. The CDR3 covers 15 residues. Germline V gene lookup returns CDR1 SGHTA and CDR2 FQGNSA. The CDR3 nucleotides are TGTGCCAGCAGGGCAGGGGGCCCCCGAAACAATGAGCAGTTCTTC. Its translation: CASRAGGPRNNEQFF.

The chain employs TRBV4-2 and TRBJ1-1; D uncertain. The CDR3 is 14 residues long. The V end lost 4 bases, the J end lost 8 bases, and 17 bases lay between the germline ends. Looked up from germline, CDR1 is LGHNA and CDR2 is YNFKEQ. CDR3 nucleotides: TGTGCCAGCAGCCTTACTAAGGGCGACGGGGAAGCTTTCTTT. Its translation: CASSLTKGDGEAFF.

The genes are TRBV11-2 and TRBJ2-7; D might be TRBD1 or TRBD2, each matching 5 bases. V was trimmed by 7 bases and J by 4 bases, leaving 17 bases between them. This CDR3 is built from 14 residues. CDR1 is SGHAT, CDR2 FQNNGV, per germline. The CDR3 DNA sequence: TGTGCCAGCACACGTGAGGGGTTGTTGTACGAGCAGTACTTC. Translation gives CASTREGLLYEQYF.

The chain combines TRBV6-2 or TRBV6-3 with TRBJ2-7; 9 bases are a match to TRBD1. Trimming removed 0 bases from V and 1 base from J; junction bases left unmatched: 10. The CDR3 consists of 18 residues. CDR1 and CDR2 from the germline V gene are MNHEY and SVGEGT. Here the CDR3 reads CASSYSRSSQGASYEQYF. The DNA for the CDR3 is TGTGCCAGCAGTTACTCCCGGTCTTCACAGGGGGCTTCCTACGAGCAGTACTTC.

The V call is TRBV30, the J call TRBJ2-3, with D hard to call. Between the trimmed V and J ends, which lost 0 bases and 2 bases, there was a span of 3 bases. Germline V lookup: CDR1 GTSNPN, CDR2 SVGIG (reference sequence). The CDR3 is 12 amino acids. CDR3 in amino acids: CAWSVYTDTQYF. CDR3 coding DNA: TGTGCCTGGAGTGTTTACACAGATACGCAGTATTTT.

Regarding this clonotype: Germline is not matched at one junction end, which may reflect a read error. This chain joins TRBV27 and TRBJ1-1, with 9 bases lining up with TRBD1. Germline values: CDR1 MNHEY, CDR2 SMNVEV (reference sequence). The CDR3 consists of 15 residues. The CDR3 DNA reads as TGTGTCAGCAGCGAAACAGGGGGCTTATTTACTGAAGCTTTCTTT. Its protein is CVSSETGGLFTEAFF.

V usage is TRBV7-8 and J usage is TRBJ1-4; D is possibly TRBD1 (6 bases). The germline gives CDR1 SGHVS, CDR2 FQNEAQ. The CDR3 totals 15 residues. V was trimmed by 5 bases and J by 8 bases, leaving 18 bases between them. CDR3 sequence (DNA): TGTGCCAGCAGCAGACAGGCCTCGGTCAGGGAAAAACTGTTTTTT. It specifies CASSRQASVREKLFF.

The chain is built from TRBV28 and TRBJ1-4; TRBD1 aligns across 9 bases. CDR3 length equals 13 residues. V lost 10 bases, J lost 4 bases, and 4 bases stayed unmatched. Germline CDR1 reads MDHEN; CDR2 reads SYDVKM. DNA for the CDR3: TGTGCCACCGGGGGACAGGGTAATGAAAAACTGTTTTTT. Translation gives CATGGQGNEKLFF. Full variable domain (rest looked up from reference TRBV28 and TRBJ1-4): DVKVTQSSRYLVKRTGEKVFLECVQDMDHENMFWYRQDPGLGLRLIYFSYDVKMKEKGDIPEGYSVSREKKERFSLILESASTNQTSMYLCATGGQGNEKLFFGSGTQLSVL.

V and J are TRBV5-1 and TRBJ2-1, with a weak D call TRBD2 (6 bases). Trimming took 4 bases from V and 5 from J, leaving 19 bases between them. Per germline, CDR1 SGHRS and CDR2 YFSETQ. The CDR3 covers 16 residues. CDR3 region: CASSVSGTGGDNEQFF. The CDR3 region has the DNA TGCGCCAGCAGCGTATCCGGGACTGGCGGGGACAATGAGCAGTTCTTC.

The V and J genes are TRBV30 and TRBJ2-7, with TRBD2 as a possible D gene (6 bases). V was trimmed by 1 base and J by 6 bases, leaving 16 bases between them. CDR1 is GTSNPN and CDR2 is SVGIG in the germline V gene (reference sequence). The CDR3 has 14 residues. DNA of the CDR3: TGTGCCTGGAGTGGGGGATCTCGGGGGTTCGAGCAGTACTTC. Protein sequence: CAWSGGSRGFEQYF.

This clonotype was counted between two and nine times. The CDR3, as DNA: TGTGCCAGCGCCCTATGGAACACTGAAGCTTTCTTT. It yields the protein CASALWNTEAFF. The chain links TRBV5-5 to TRBJ1-1; D gene unclear. V was shortened by 7 bases and J by 1 base, with 8 bases between the two germline ends. Germline V gene sequence: CDR1 SGHKS, CDR2 YYEKEE (reference sequence). The CDR3 has 12 amino acids. The entire variable domain, with the rest obtained from reference TRBV5-5 and TRBJ1-1, is as follows: DAGVTQSPTHLIKTRGQQVTLRCSPISGHKSVSWYQQVLGQGPQFIFQYYEKEERGRGNFPDRFSARQFPNYSSELNVNALLLGDSALYLCASALWNTEAFFGQGTRLTVV.

The chain has TRBV6-1 and TRBJ1-2, with a weak D call TRBD1 (6 bases). Germline assignment: CDR1 MNHNS and CDR2 SASEGT. Trimming shortened V by 1 base and J by 9 bases, and 12 bases separated the two germline ends. This CDR3 contains 13 residues. CDR3 coding DNA: TGTGCCAGCAGTGAAGTCACAGGGAATCGCTACACCTTC. The encoded protein is CASSEVTGNRYTF.

The rearrangement uses TRBV7-2 and TRBJ2-3; weak D call: TRBD2 (6 bases). CDR1 SGHTA and CDR2 FQGNSA come from the germline V gene. The CDR3 length is 16 residues. Trimming shortened V by 4 bases and J by 2 bases, and 16 bases separated the two germline ends. The CDR3 here is CASSWGWRDFTDTQYF. The CDR3 region has the DNA TGTGCCAGCAGCTGGGGATGGCGGGATTTCACAGATACGCAGTATTTT.

This clonotype was recorded a few times. CDR3 nucleotide sequence: TGTGCCAGCAGCTTAGTGCACGGCTTTGAAGCTTTCTTT. Protein product: CASSLVHGFEAFF. This chain links TRBV7-9 with TRBJ1-1; D is ambiguous. Deletions cut 1 base from V and 7 bases from J, with 10 bases between. This CDR3 is built from 13 residues. Germline assignment: CDR1 SEHNR and CDR2 FQNEAQ (reference sequence).

This clonotype showed up just a few times. V and J are TRBV20-1 and TRBJ2-5; 9 bases align to TRBD2. Germline trimming cut 7 bases from V and 4 bases from J; bases unmatched to any gene: 13. The CDR3 covers 15 residues. Germline V gives CDR1 DFQATT, CDR2 SNEGSKA (reference sequence). CDR3 region: CSVPAGGVLIETQYF. As DNA, the CDR3 is TGCAGTGTTCCTGCGGGGGGGGTCTTGATAGAGACCCAGTACTTC.